The source of this T cell receptor beta chain is a study of PD-1 blockade in mismatch repair-deficient tumors. TCR sequencing covered a few patients who responded to pembrolizumab. CDR1 MGHRA and CDR2 YSYEKL come from the germline V gene. V shed 1 base, J shed 3 bases, and the junction held 5 bases outside the gene matches. The CDR3 covers 15 residues. Only in-frame clones appear in the TCRdb table, and some are missing; sequencing was by immunoSEQ multiplex PCR. The table records about 67,000 clones, 78% of them present only once. The sample consisted of peripheral blood, taken 2 weeks after starting pembrolizumab. The chain combines TRBV4-1 with TRBJ2-7; 8 nucleotides line up with TRBD2. The receptor comes from an adult with mismatch repair-deficient cancer. The CDR3 DNA reads TGCGCCAGCAGCCAAGTGACTAGCGACGACTACGAGCAGTACTTC. Translation: CASSQVTSDDYEQYF.